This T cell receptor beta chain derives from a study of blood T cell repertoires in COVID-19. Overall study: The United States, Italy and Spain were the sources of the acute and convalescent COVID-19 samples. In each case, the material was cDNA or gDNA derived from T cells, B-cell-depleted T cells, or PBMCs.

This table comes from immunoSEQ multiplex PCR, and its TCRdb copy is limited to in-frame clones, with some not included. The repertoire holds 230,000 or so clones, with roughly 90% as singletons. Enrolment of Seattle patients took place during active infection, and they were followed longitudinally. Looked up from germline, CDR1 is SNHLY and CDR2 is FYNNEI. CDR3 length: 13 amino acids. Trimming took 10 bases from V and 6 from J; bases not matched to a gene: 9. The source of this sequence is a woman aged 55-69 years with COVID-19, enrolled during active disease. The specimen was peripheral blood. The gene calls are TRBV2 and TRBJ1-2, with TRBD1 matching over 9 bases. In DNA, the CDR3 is TGTGCCATGGACCCGAGACAGGGGGATGGCTACACCTTC. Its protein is CAMDPRQGDGYTF.